This T cell receptor beta chain derives from a study of T-cell reconstitution after alpha-beta-depleted transplantation in children. General observations from the study: Surviving thymic progenitors and recipient T cells were the source of high TCRbeta diversity at day 60 in some patients. Several hundred expanded graft clones reportedly gave rise to the alpha-beta T cells present about two months after transplant. One year post-transplant, T-cell counts and diversity were largely derived from T cells produced anew.

The TCRbeta library was prepared with unique molecular identifiers. TCRdb reprocessed the PCR reads with MiXCR, giving one entry per CDR3 protein. Of about 15,000 distinct CDR3 sequences listed, roughly 5.6% are singletons. The sample holds many counts of this clonotype. Its antigen is unknown. Unmatched junction bases numbered 9, after V lost 5 bases and J lost 3 bases. This CDR3 comprises 15 residues. CDR1 MNHEY and CDR2 SMNVEV come from the germline V gene (reference sequence). The specimen was PBMCs, collected before TCRalphabeta/CD19-depleted stem cell transplant. V gene TRBV27 combines with J gene TRBJ2-7; 8 bases map to TRBD1. The receptor comes from a boy younger than 18 with acute lymphoblastic leukemia, due to receive a stem cell transplant. CDR3 nucleotides: TGTGCCAGCAGTCCGACCCCGACAGGGGACTACGAGCAGTACTTC. Amino acids: CASSPTPTGDYEQYF.